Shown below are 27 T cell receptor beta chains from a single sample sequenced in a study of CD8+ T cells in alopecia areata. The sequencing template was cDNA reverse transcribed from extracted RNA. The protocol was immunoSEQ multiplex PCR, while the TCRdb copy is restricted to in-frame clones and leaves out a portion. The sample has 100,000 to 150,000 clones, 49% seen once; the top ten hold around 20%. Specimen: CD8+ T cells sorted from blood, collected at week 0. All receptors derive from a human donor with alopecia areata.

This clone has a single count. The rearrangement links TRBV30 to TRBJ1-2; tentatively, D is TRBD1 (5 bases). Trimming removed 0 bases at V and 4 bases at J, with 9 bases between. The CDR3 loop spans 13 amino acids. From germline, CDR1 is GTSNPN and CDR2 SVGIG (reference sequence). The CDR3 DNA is TGTGCCTGGAGTGTGGGGGATCCCTATGGCTACACCTTC. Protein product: CAWSVGDPYGYTF.

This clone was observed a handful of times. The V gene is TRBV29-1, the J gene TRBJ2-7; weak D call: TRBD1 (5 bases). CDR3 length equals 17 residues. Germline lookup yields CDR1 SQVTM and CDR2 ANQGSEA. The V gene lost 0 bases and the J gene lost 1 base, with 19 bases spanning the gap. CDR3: CSVEDFEPETASYEQYF. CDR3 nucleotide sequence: TGCAGCGTTGAAGACTTCGAACCCGAGACAGCGTCCTACGAGCAGTACTTC.

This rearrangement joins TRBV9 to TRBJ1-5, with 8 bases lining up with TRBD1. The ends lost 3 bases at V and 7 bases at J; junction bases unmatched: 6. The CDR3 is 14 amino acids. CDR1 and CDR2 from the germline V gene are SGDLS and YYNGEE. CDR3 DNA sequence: TGTGCCAGCAGCGCGACAGGGGCAAGGCAGCCCCAGCATTTT. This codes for CASSATGARQPQHF.

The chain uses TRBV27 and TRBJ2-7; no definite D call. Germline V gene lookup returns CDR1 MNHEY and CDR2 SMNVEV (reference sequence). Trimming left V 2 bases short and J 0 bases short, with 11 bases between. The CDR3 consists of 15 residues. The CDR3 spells CASSLNAAASYEQYF. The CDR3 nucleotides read TGTGCCAGCAGTTTAAACGCGGCAGCCTCCTACGAGCAGTACTTC.

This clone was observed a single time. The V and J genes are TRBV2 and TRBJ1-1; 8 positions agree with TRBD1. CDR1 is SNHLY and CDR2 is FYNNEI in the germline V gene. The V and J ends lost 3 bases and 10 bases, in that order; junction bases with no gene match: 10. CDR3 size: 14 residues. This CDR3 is CASSDLGQDLAAFF. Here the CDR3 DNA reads TGTGCCAGCAGTGACCTGGGACAGGACTTAGCAGCTTTCTTT.

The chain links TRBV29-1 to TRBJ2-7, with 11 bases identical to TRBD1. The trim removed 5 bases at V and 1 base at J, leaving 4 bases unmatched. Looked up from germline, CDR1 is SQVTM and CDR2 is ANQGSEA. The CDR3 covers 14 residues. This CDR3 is CSVKGTGGSYEQYF. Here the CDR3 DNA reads TGCAGCGTTAAAGGGACAGGGGGATCCTACGAGCAGTACTTC.

For the CDR3, the DNA is TGTGCCAGCTCCCTTCTAGATAACACCGGGGAGCTGTTTTTT. Translation gives CASSLLDNTGELFF. The V gene is TRBV7-8, the J gene TRBJ2-2; D is unclear. This CDR3 has 14 residues. With 8 bases removed from V and 2 bases from J, the gap between germline ends came to 12 bases. The germline gives CDR1 SGHVS, CDR2 FQNEAQ.

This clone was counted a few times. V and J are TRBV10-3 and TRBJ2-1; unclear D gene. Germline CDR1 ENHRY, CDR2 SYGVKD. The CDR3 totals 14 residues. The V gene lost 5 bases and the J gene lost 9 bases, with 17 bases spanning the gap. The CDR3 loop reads CAISKAERDSEQFF. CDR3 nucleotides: TGTGCCATCAGTAAGGCGGAGAGAGATAGTGAGCAGTTCTTC.

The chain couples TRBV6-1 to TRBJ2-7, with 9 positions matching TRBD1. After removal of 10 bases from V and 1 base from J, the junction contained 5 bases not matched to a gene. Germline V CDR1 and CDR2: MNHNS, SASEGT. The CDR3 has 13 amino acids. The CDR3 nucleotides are TGTGCCACTCGACAGGGGGGATCCTACGAGCAGTACTTC. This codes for CATRQGGSYEQYF.

CDR3 in amino acids: CSVDYVTSGNQPQHF. In nucleotides, the CDR3 is TGCAGCGTTGATTACGTGACCTCAGGCAATCAGCCCCAGCATTTT. This chain connects TRBV29-1 to TRBJ1-5; the D is unclear. This CDR3 has 15 residues. The germline V gene encodes CDR1 SQVTM and CDR2 ANQGSEA. The V end was cut by 3 bases, the J end by 2 bases, with 14 bases between.

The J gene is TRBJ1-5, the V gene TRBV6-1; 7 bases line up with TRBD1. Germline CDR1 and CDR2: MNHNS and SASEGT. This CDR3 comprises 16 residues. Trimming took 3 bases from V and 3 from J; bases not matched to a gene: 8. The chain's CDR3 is CASSDYGGQYNQPQHF. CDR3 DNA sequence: TGTGCCAGCAGTGATTACGGGGGACAGTACAATCAGCCCCAGCATTTT.

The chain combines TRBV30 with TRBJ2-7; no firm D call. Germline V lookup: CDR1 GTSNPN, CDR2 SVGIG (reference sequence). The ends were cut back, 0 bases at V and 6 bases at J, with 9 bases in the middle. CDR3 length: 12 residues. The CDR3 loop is CAWSVPGPEQYF. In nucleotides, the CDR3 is TGTGCCTGGAGTGTCCCGGGTCCCGAGCAGTACTTC. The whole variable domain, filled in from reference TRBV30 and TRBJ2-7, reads SQTIHQWPATLVQPVGSPLSLECTVEGTSNPNLYWYRQAAGRGLQLLFYSVGIGQISSEVPQNLSASRPQDRQFILSSKKLLLSDSGFYLCAWSVPGPEQYFGPGTRLTVT.

This chain's CDR3 is CASSVSRDSPNTEAFF. In DNA, the CDR3 is TGTGCCAGCAGCGTAAGTAGGGACAGCCCGAACACTGAAGCTTTCTTT. The gene calls are TRBV9 and TRBJ1-1, with TRBD1 matching over 7 bases. Germline values: CDR1 SGDLS, CDR2 YYNGEE. CDR3 length equals 16 residues. J gave up 1 base and V 1 base, and 7 bases lay outside the gene matches.

The CDR3 is CASSPSFIYEKLFF. The CDR3 DNA sequence: TGTGCCAGCAGCCCATCCTTTATATACGAAAAACTGTTTTTT. The chain employs TRBV27 and TRBJ1-4, with unresolved D. This CDR3 is built from 14 residues. Germline values: CDR1 MNHEY, CDR2 SMNVEV (reference sequence). Trimming took off 6 bases at V and 8 bases at J, with 16 bases between the two ends.

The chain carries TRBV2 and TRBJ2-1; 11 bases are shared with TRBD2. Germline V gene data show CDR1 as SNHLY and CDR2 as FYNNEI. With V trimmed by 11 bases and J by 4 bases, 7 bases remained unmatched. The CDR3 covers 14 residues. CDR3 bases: TGTGCCCGCGGTAGCGGGGGGGTTTACAATGAGCAGTTCTTC. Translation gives CARGSGGVYNEQFF. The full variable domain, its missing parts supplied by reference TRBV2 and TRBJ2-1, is EPEVTQTPSHQVTQMGQEVILRCVPISNHLYFYWYRQILGQKVEFLVSFYNNEISEKSEIFDDQFSVERPDGSNFTLKIRSTKLEDSAMYFCARGSGGVYNEQFFGPGTRLTVL.

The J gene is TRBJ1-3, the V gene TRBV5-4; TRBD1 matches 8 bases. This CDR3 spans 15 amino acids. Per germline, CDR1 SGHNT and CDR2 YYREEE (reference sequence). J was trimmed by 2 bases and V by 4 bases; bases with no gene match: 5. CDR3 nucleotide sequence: TGTGCCAGCAGCGCGGGACAGGCCCCTGGAAACACCATATATTTT. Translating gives CASSAGQAPGNTIYF. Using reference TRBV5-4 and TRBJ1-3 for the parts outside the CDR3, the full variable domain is ETGVTQSPTHLIKTRGQQVTLRCSSQSGHNTVSWYQQALGQGPQFIFQYYREEENGRGNFPPRFSGLQFPNYSSELNVNALELDDSALYLCASSAGQAPGNTIYFGEGSWLTVV.

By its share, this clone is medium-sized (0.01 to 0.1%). The CDR3 bases are TGTGCCAGCAGTTCCAGGGGGGTACGTGACTATGGCTACACCTTC. This encodes CASSSRGVRDYGYTF. The chain carries TRBV6-5 and TRBJ1-2; 7 nucleotides match TRBD1. The CDR3 is made up of 15 amino acids. In germline, CDR1 is MNHEY, CDR2 SVGAGI. The V gene end was trimmed by 4 bases and the J gene end by 3 bases; junction bases not matched to a gene: 8.

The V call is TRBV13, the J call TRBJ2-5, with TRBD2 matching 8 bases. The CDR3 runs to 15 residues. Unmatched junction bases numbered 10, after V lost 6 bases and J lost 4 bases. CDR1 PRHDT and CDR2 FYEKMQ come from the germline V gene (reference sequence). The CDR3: CASRLAEAVPETQYF. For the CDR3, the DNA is TGTGCCAGCAGACTAGCGGAGGCGGTTCCAGAGACCCAGTACTTC.

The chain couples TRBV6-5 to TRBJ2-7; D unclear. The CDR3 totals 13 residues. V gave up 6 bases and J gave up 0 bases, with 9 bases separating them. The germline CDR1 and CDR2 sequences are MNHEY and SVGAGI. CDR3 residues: CASSLTSSYEQYF. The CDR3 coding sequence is TGTGCCAGCAGCCTGACAAGCTCCTACGAGCAGTACTTC.

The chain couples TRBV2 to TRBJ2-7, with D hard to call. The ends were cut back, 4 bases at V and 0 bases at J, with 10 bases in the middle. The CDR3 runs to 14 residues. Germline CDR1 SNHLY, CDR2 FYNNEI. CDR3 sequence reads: CASSGGGISYEQYF. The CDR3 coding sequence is TGTGCCAGCAGTGGAGGCGGAATCTCCTACGAGCAGTACTTC.

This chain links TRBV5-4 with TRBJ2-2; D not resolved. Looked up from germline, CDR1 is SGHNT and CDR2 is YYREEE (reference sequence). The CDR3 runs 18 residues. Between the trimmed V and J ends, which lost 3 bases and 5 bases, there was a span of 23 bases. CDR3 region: CASSSAGSSVPTTGELFF. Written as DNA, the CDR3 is TGTGCCAGCAGCTCCGCCGGTAGCAGCGTACCCACGACCGGGGAGCTGTTTTTT. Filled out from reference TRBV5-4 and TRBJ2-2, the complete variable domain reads ETGVTQSPTHLIKTRGQQVTLRCSSQSGHNTVSWYQQALGQGPQFIFQYYREEENGRGNFPPRFSGLQFPNYSSELNVNALELDDSALYLCASSSAGSSVPTTGELFFGEGSRLTVL.

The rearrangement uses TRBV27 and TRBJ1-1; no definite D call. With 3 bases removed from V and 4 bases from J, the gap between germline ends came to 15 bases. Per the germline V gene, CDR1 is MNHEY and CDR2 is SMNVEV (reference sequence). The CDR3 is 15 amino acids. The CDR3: CASSFSSRVGTEAFF. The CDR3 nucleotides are TGTGCCAGCAGTTTTTCGAGTAGGGTGGGCACTGAAGCTTTCTTT.

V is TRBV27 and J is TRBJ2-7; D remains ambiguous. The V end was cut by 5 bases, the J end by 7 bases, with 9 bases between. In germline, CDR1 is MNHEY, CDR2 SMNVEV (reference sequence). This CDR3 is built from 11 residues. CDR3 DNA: TGTGCCAGCAGTAAAGGGTGGGAGCAGTACTTC. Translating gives CASSKGWEQYF.

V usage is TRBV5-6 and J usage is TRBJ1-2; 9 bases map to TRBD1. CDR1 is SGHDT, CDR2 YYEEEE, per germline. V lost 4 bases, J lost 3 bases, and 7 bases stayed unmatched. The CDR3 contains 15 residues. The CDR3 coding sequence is TGTGCCAGCAGCCCTATGACAGGGGGAGACTATGGCTACACCTTC. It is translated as CASSPMTGGDYGYTF. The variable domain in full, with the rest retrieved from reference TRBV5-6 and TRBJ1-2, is DAGVTQSPTHLIKTRGQQVTLRCSPKSGHDTVSWYQQALGQGPQFIFQYYEEEERQRGNFPDRFSGHQFPNYSSELNVNALLLGDSALYLCASSPMTGGDYGYTFGSGTRLTVV.

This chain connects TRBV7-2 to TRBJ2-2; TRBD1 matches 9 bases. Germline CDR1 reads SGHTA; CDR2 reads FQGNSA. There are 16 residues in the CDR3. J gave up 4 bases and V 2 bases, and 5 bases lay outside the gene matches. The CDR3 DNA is TGTGCCAGCAGCTTATACAGGGGGCAGACCACCGGGGAGCTGTTTTTT. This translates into CASSLYRGQTTGELFF.

In DNA, the CDR3 is TGTGCCAGCAGTTTATACGGGACAGACCTCTCCTACGAGCAGTACTTC. This codes for CASSLYGTDLSYEQYF. The genes are TRBV6-4 and TRBJ2-7; TRBD1 agrees at 7 bases. V shed 5 bases and J 0 bases; nucleotides not matched to a gene: 10. From germline, CDR1 is MRHNA and CDR2 SNTAGT. The CDR3 loop spans 16 amino acids.

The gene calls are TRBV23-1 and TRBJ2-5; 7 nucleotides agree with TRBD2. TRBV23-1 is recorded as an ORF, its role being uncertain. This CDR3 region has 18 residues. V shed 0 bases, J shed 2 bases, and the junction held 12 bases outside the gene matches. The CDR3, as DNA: TGCGCCAGCAGTCAATCCCCCATCGAGCGGGGAGGGCAAGAGACCCAGTACTTC. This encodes CASSQSPIERGGQETQYF.